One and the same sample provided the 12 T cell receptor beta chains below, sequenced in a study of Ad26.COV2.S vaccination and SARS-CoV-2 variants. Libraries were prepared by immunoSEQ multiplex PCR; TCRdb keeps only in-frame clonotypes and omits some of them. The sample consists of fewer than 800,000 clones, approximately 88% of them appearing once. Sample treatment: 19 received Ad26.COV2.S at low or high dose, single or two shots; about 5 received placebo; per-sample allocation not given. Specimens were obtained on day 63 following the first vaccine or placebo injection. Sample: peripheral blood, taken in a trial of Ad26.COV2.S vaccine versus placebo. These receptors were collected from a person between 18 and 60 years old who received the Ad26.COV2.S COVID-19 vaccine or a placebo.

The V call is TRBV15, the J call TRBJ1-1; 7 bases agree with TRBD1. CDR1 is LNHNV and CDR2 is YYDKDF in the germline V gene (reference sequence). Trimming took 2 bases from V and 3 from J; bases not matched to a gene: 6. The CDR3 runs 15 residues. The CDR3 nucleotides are TGTGCCACCAGCAGAACAGCGACAGGGTACACTGAAGCTTTCTTT. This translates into CATSRTATGYTEAFF.

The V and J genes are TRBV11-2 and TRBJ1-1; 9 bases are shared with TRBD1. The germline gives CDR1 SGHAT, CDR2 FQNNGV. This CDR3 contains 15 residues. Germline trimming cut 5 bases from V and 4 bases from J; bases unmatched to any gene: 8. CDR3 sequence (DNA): TGTGCCAGCAGCCTAACAGGGGGCCTGGGCACTGAAGCTTTCTTT. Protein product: CASSLTGGLGTEAFF.

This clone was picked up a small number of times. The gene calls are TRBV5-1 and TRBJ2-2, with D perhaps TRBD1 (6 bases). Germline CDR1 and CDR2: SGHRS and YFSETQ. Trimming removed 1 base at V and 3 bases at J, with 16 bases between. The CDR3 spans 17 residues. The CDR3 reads CASSLPGRPGDTGELFF. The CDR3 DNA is TGCGCCAGCAGCTTGCCGGGGCGCCCAGGGGACACCGGGGAGCTGTTTTTT. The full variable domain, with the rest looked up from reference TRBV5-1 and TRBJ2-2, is KAGVTQTPRYLIKTRGQQVTLSCSPISGHRSVSWYQQTPGQGLQFLFEYFSETQRNKGNFPGRFSGRQFSNSRSEMNVSTLELGDSALYLCASSLPGRPGDTGELFFGEGSRLTVL.

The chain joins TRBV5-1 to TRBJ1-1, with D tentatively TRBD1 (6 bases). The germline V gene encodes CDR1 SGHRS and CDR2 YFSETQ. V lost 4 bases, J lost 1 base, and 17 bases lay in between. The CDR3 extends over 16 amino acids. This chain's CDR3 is CASSLAQGPPNTEAFF. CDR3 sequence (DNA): TGCGCCAGCAGCCTGGCGCAGGGGCCACCGAACACTGAAGCTTTCTTT.

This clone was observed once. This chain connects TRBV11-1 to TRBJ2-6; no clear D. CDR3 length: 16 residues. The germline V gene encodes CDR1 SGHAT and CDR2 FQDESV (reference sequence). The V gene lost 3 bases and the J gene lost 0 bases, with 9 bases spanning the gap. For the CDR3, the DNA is TGTGCCAGCAGCTTTCCCTATAGCTCTGGGGCCAACGTCCTGACTTTC. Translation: CASSFPYSSGANVLTF.

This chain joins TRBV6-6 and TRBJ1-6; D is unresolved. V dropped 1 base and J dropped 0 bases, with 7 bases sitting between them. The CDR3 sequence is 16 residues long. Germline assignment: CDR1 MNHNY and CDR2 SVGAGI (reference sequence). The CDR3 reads CASSYLADSYNSPLHF. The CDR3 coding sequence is TGTGCCAGCAGTTACTTGGCGGACTCCTATAATTCACCCCTCCACTTT.

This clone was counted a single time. This CDR3 is CASSLGSLGTEAFF. CDR3 nucleotide sequence: TGTGCCAGCAGCTTAGGGAGCTTGGGCACTGAAGCTTTCTTT. This chain connects TRBV11-2 to TRBJ1-1; unclear D gene. There are 14 residues in the CDR3. Per the germline V gene, CDR1 is SGHAT and CDR2 is FQNNGV. The V gene lost 1 base and the J gene lost 4 bases, with 10 bases spanning the gap.

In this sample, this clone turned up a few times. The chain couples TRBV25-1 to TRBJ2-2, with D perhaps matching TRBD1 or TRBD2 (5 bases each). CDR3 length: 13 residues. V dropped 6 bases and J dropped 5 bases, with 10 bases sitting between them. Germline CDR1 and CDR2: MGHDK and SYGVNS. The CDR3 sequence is CASSPEGTGELFF. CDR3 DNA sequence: TGTGCCAGCAGCCCCGAGGGGACCGGGGAGCTGTTTTTT.

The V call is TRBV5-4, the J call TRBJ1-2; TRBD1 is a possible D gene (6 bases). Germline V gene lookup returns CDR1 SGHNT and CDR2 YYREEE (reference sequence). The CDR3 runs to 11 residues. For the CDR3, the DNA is TGTGTTTGGTGGGGGGCTTCTGGCTACACCTTC. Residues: CVWWGASGYTF.

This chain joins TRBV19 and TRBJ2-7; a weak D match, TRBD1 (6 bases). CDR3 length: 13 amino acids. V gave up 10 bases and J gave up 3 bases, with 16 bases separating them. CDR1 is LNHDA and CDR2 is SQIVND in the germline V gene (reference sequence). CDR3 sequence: CATSRDILYEQYF. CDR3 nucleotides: TGTGCCACCAGTAGGGACATTCTCTACGAGCAGTACTTC.

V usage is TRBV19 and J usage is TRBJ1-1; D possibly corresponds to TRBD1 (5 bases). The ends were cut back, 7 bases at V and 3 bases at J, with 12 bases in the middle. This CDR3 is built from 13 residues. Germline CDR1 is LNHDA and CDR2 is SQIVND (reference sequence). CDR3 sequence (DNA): TGTGCCAGTACCAAGGGGTATTACACTGAAGCTTTCTTT. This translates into CASTKGYYTEAFF.

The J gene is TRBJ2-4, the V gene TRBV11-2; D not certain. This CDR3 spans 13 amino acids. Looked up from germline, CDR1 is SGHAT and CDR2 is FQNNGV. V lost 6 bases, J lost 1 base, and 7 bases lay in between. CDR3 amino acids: CASSRLAKNIQYF. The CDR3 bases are TGTGCCAGCAGTCGACTGGCCAAAAACATTCAGTACTTC.